Below, one T cell receptor (beta chain) is given with its context. Its specificity is not known. Participants comprised healthy donors of bone marrow. The data stem from a study of cytomegalovirus exposure and HLA in healthy donors. Study results and limitations: In vitro assays verified that a few CMV-associated chains recognized CMV antigens specifically. TRBV6-2, TRBV6-3 and some other V segments were unresolvable in 87-base-pair reads. Common viral pathogens (according to a later analysis) appeared linked to several of the most significant clusters.

Germline V lookup: CDR1 MNHEY, CDR2 SMNVEV (reference sequence). The V end was cut by 3 bases, the J end by 6 bases, with 11 bases between. The CDR3 runs to 14 residues. A multiplex PCR was run with 60 Vbeta primers and 13 Jbeta primers. The table came from immunoSEQ multiplex PCR; TCRdb's copy has only in-frame clones and leaves some out. The sample lists roughly 80,000 clones; about four fifths were seen once. V is TRBV27 and J is TRBJ2-2, with TRBD1 as a possible D gene (6 bases). The receptor's source is a woman aged 45-59 years in good health and CMV-seronegative. Source material: PBMCs. CDR3 nucleotides: TGTGCCAGCAGTTTTCGGGGACATGCCGGGGAGCTGTTTTTT. As protein: CASSFRGHAGELFF.